The next 18 T cell receptor beta chains were all read from a single sample in a study of T cells in women clearing cervical HPV infection. Data came from immunoSEQ multiplex PCR; TCRdb stores just in-frame clones and leaves some out. The record lists tens of thousands of clones, of which the ten most abundant hold about 6.3%. Input material: blood buffy coat. Receptors originate from a woman between 18 and 70 years old with a cervical HPV16 infection that either progressed to CIN3+ or cleared (not recorded which).

A word on this clone: The read stops 3 residues short of the end of the CDR3; the missing end is completed from the germline J gene. The V call is TRBV11-3, the J call TRBJ1-1; D is unresolved. Germline V CDR1 and CDR2: SGHNT, YENEEA. V lost 1 base and J lost 6, with 12 bases in between. The CDR3 length is 14 residues. The covered CDR3 bases are TGTGCCAGCAGCTTAGGCGGGATACAGTCTGAA. The encoded protein is CASSLGGIQSE. The entire CDR3 sequence reads CASSLGGIQSEAFF.

Notes on this clone: An end of the junction differs from the germline gene, which may be a read error. The read ends 3 residues shy of where the CDR3 ends; the end is completed using the germline J gene. The chain carries TRBV4-2 and TRBJ1-4; D possibly corresponds to TRBD1 (5 bases). The CDR3 is 16 amino acids. Per the germline V gene, CDR1 is LGHNA and CDR2 is YNFKEQ. Partial CDR3 DNA: TGCGCCAGCAGCCAAGATACGGGGGAGGGTAATGAAAAA. This translates into CASSQDTGEGNEK. The entire CDR3 reads CASSQDTGEGNEKLFF.

Concerning this clone: The read ends 3 residues early relative to the CDR3; the germline J gene fills the gap. This chain links TRBV19 with TRBJ1-2; weak D call: TRBD1 (5 bases). V was pared by 6 bases and J by 4 bases, with 12 bases between. Germline-derived CDR1 and CDR2 are LNHDA and SQIVND (reference sequence). The CDR3 covers 13 residues. The sequenced CDR3 bases are TGTGCCAGTAGCCACGGACAAGGCTATGGC. Amino acid sequence: CASSHGQGYG. The entire CDR3 protein is CASSHGQGYGYTF.

Comments on this clone: The CDR3 goes on 3 residues after the read ends, and that part is filled in from the germline J gene. The chain is built from TRBV10-1 and TRBJ2-1, with 8 bases lining up with TRBD1. This CDR3 has 16 residues. Trimming took 5 bases from V and 4 from J; bases not matched to a gene: 10. The V gene's germline CDR1 is WNHNN and CDR2 SYGVQD (reference sequence). The CDR3 bases that were read are TGCGCCAGCAGTATAGGGCAGGGGGCCTCTTACAATGAG. Its protein is CASSIGQGASYNE. Given in full, the CDR3 is CASSIGQGASYNEQFF.

About this clone: Sequencing ends 3 residues short of the CDR3 end; the germline J gene provides the rest. This rearrangement joins TRBV20-1 to TRBJ2-7; D is unresolved. Trimming left V 3 bases short and J 5 bases short, with 8 bases between. Germline assignment: CDR1 DFQATT and CDR2 SNEGSKA (reference sequence). This CDR3 is 11 amino acids long. CDR3 DNA, as far as it was read: TGCAGTGCTAGCGGTCTGGACGAG. Its protein is CSASGLDE. The entire CDR3 sequence reads CSASGLDEQYF.

For this clone: With the read ending 3 residues before the CDR3 end, the germline J gene is used to fill in that end. V gene TRBV7-2 combines with J gene TRBJ1-2, with TRBD1 matching over 8 bases. This CDR3 comprises 15 residues. Germline V CDR1 and CDR2: SGHTA, FQGNSA. CDR3 sequence reads: CASSNRAGGSYDYTF. CDR3 DNA (partial): TGTGCCAGCAGCAATCGGGCAGGGGGCTCCTACGAC.

Points on this clone: The CDR3 goes on 3 residues after the read ends, and that part is filled in from the germline J gene. V and J are TRBV10-2 and TRBJ1-4, with D possibly being TRBD1 (6 bases). The CDR3 loop spans 16 amino acids. The V gene's germline CDR1 is WSHSY and CDR2 SAAADI. The DNA read from the CDR3 is TGCGCCAGCAGTGAGGCCAGGGGCATCGGTAATTCACCA. Encoded protein: CASSEARGIGNSP. The entire CDR3 is CASSEARGIGNSPLFF.

Remarks on this clone: Sequencing ends 3 residues short of the CDR3 end; the germline J gene provides the rest. The chain links TRBV13 to TRBJ2-2; D is uncertain. Germline CDR1 reads PRHDT; CDR2 reads FYEKMQ (reference sequence). The CDR3 sequence is 12 residues long. Trimming removed 0 bases at V and 8 bases at J, with 4 bases between. The chain's CDR3 is CASSLGLGELFF. The covered CDR3 bases are TGTGCCAGCAGCTTAGGCCTAGGGGAG. Based on the CDR3 plus reference TRBV13 and TRBJ2-2, the full variable domain is AAGVIQSPRHLIKEKRETATLKCYPIPRHDTVYWYQQGPGQDPQFLISFYEKMQSDKGSIPDRFSAQQFSDYHSELNMSSLELGDSALYFCASSLGLGELFFGEGSRLTVL.

Regarding this clone: The CDR3 goes on 3 residues after the read ends, and that part is filled in from the germline J gene. This chain links TRBV5-1 with TRBJ2-1, with 7 bases lining up with TRBD2. The germline CDR1 and CDR2 sequences are SGHRS and YFSETQ. V shed 1 base, J shed 6 bases, and the junction held 4 bases outside the gene matches. This CDR3 is built from 14 residues. This chain's CDR3 is CASSLRGSSNEQFF. The sequenced CDR3 bases are TGCGCCAGCAGCTTGCGCGGGAGTTCCAATGAG. The full variable domain, with the rest looked up from reference TRBV5-1 and TRBJ2-1, is KAGVTQTPRYLIKTRGQQVTLSCSPISGHRSVSWYQQTPGQGLQFLFEYFSETQRNKGNFPGRFSGRQFSNSRSEMNVSTLELGDSALYLCASSLRGSSNEQFFGPGTRLTVL.

On this clone: With the read ending 3 residues before the CDR3 end, the germline J gene is used to fill in that end. This chain joins TRBV29-1 and TRBJ2-1, with a tentative D call TRBD1 (5 bases). CDR3 length equals 13 residues. Germline V gene lookup returns CDR1 SQVTM and CDR2 ANQGSEA. V lost 7 bases and J 2 bases, leaving 12 bases between the germline ends. The CDR3 here is CSAWGSTYNEQFF. Incomplete CDR3 DNA: TGCAGCGCCTGGGGCTCCACCTACAATGAG.

Worth noting for this clone: The read halts 3 residues ahead of the CDR3 end, with the missing end drawn from the germline J gene. The chain links TRBV7-2 to TRBJ2-1; 7 bases line up with TRBD2. This CDR3 is built from 15 residues. V lost 3 bases and J lost 1; bases outside the gene matches: 3. Germline loops: CDR1 SGHTA, CDR2 FQGNSA. CDR3 bases read: TGTGCCAGCAGCTTGGGAGGGGATTCCTACAATGAG. Translated, it gives CASSLGGDSYNE. The full CDR3 sequence reads CASSLGGDSYNEQFF. The whole variable domain, remainder taken from reference TRBV7-2 and TRBJ2-1, is GAGVSQSPSNKVTEKGKDVELRCDPISGHTALYWYRQSLGQGLEFLIYFQGNSAPDKSGLPSDRFSAERTGGSVSTLTIQRTQQEDSAVYLCASSLGGDSYNEQFFGPGTRLTVL.

A note on this clone: The observed sequence ends 3 residues before the CDR3 terminus, with the missing tail filled in from the germline J gene. The chain uses TRBV20-1 and TRBJ1-2; D call uncertain. The CDR3 spans 16 residues. V lost 0 bases and J 7 bases, leaving 21 bases between the germline ends. Germline CDR1 DFQATT, CDR2 SNEGSKA (reference sequence). CDR3 amino acids: CSARDLGEGIGFGYTF. The CDR3 bases that were read are TGCAGTGCTAGAGATTTGGGTGAGGGCATTGGCTTTGGC.

Regarding this clone: The read stops 3 residues short of the end of the CDR3; the missing end is completed from the germline J gene. V and J are TRBV14 and TRBJ2-2, with D unclear. The V end was cut by 2 bases, the J end by 2 bases, with 6 bases between. Germline loops: CDR1 SGHDN, CDR2 FVKESK. The CDR3 has 14 residues. The chain's CDR3 is CASSQYGNTGELFF. The covered CDR3 bases are TGTGCCAGCAGCCAATACGGTAACACCGGGGAG.

As to this clone: The missing CDR3 end, 3 residues past where the read stops, is filled in from the germline J gene. The V and J genes are TRBV18 and TRBJ2-5; D possibly corresponds to TRBD1 (6 bases). This CDR3 is 16 amino acids long. CDR1 is KGHSH, CDR2 LQKENI, per germline. The germline V and J ends were trimmed by 1 base and 0 bases, with 12 bases remaining between them. CDR3 region: CASSPRGRTDQETQYF. CDR3 bases read: TGTGCCAGCTCACCACGGGGAAGGACAGACCAAGAGACC.

As for this clone: The read finishes 3 residues shy of the CDR3 end, and the germline J gene is used to complete it. The V call is TRBV7-8, the J call TRBJ2-1; TRBD2 might be the D (6 bases). CDR1 is SGHVS, CDR2 FQNEAQ, per germline. With 3 bases removed from V and 9 bases from J, the gap between germline ends came to 9 bases. CDR3 length: 12 amino acids. The CDR3 sequence: CASSFAGTEQFF. The sequenced part of the CDR3 DNA is TGTGCCAGCAGCTTCGCGGGAACTGAG.

Note on this clone: The sequence runs out 3 residues before the end of the CDR3; the remainder is reconstructed from the germline J gene. This chain joins TRBV7-8 and TRBJ1-2, with a tentative D call TRBD1 (5 bases). The CDR3 is made up of 13 amino acids. Looked up from germline, CDR1 is SGHVS and CDR2 is FQNEAQ. CDR3 bases read: TGTGCCAGCACCTCTGGGGGGTTGGGCGGC. Protein product: CASTSGGLGG. The full-length CDR3 reads as CASTSGGLGGYTF.

In terms of frequency, this clone is medium-sized. The sequenced fragment ends 3 residues before the CDR3 boundary, so the rest is inferred from the germline J gene. This chain connects TRBV5-6 to TRBJ2-7, with no clear D. The germline V gene encodes CDR1 SGHDT and CDR2 YYEEEE. The CDR3 runs to 14 residues. Deletions cut 4 bases from V and 0 bases from J, with 11 bases between. The DNA read from the CDR3 is TGTGCCAGCAGCAGGGCCGTCTCCTCCTACGAG. Its translation: CASSRAVSSYE. The full CDR3 sequence reads CASSRAVSSYEQYF.

Notes on this clone: The sequence runs out 3 residues before the end of the CDR3; the remainder is reconstructed from the germline J gene. The chain uses TRBV18 and TRBJ1-2; D not resolved. Germline V gene sequence: CDR1 KGHSH, CDR2 LQKENI. The CDR3 runs 14 residues. The DNA read from the CDR3 is TGTGCCAGCTCACTGACTAGCCACACAGATACC. Protein: CASSLTSHTDT. The entire CDR3 protein reads CASSLTSHTDTYTF. The complete variable domain, with remaining parts taken from reference TRBV18 and TRBJ1-2, reads NAGVMQNPRHLVRRRGQEARLRCSPMKGHSHVYWYRQLPEEGLKFMVYLQKENIIDESGMPKERFSAEFPKEGPSILRIQQVVRGDSAAYFCASSLTSHTDTYTFGSGTRLTVV.